This T cell receptor (beta chain) comes out of a study of PD-L1 blockade in urothelial cancer. Indicated time point: pretreatment peripheral blood. This clone was found a few times. Data came from immunoSEQ multiplex PCR; TCRdb stores just in-frame clones and leaves some out. Of approximately 86,000 clones in the sample, roughly 80% were seen once. Source: PBMCs, taken around atezolizumab (anti-PD-L1) treatment. The origin of this receptor is a man aged 35-49 years with urothelial cancer.

CDR3 nucleotide sequence: TGTGCCAGCAGCAAACGAAGCGGGTACCAAGAGACCCAGTACTTC. Its protein product is CASSKRSGYQETQYF. The chain has TRBV7-3 and TRBJ2-5; tentatively, D is TRBD2 (6 bases). The length of the CDR3 is 15 residues. Germline values: CDR1 SGHTA, CDR2 FQGTGA. V was trimmed by 5 bases and J by 0 bases, leaving 13 bases between them.